Below are 21 T cell receptor beta chains sequenced from a single sample in a study of response to subunit inactivated influenza vaccine (dated by TCRdb to the late 2010s). The receptor library was made with RT-PCR. The data were produced on an Illumina HiSeq 2500. TCRdb passed the public sequencing reads through fastp at Q25 and MiXCR, retaining productive beta sequences. When rows share a CDR3 protein, they turn into one entry using the most common DNA and genes. Across this sample there are about 520,000 distinct CDR3 sequences, with 25% seen only once. The ten largest account for 1.9% of the sample. Sample: CD4+ T cells sorted from PBMCs, taken 4 to 6 days after vaccination. The receptors here all came from a man in his fifties or sixties who received an inactivated influenza vaccine. Donor details come from another sample of the same person, matched by shared clones.

CDR3 in amino acids: CASSPSSGGRTDTQYF. CDR3 coding DNA: TGCGCCAGCAGCCCGTCTAGCGGGGGGCGCACAGATACGCAGTATTTT. This sequence joins TRBV4-1 and TRBJ2-3, with 11 positions matching TRBD2. Germline V CDR1 and CDR2: MGHRA, YSYEKL. The trim removed 4 bases at V and 1 base at J, leaving 4 bases unmatched. This CDR3 spans 16 amino acids.

This chain uses TRBV15 with TRBJ1-2, with D perhaps matching TRBD1 (5 bases). The CDR3 sequence is 13 residues long. CDR1 and CDR2 (germline): LNHNV, YYDKDF (reference sequence). V was clipped by 5 bases and J by 6 bases, with 13 bases between them. The CDR3 DNA reads TGTGCCACCAGCGGGGCTTGGGGGGATGGCTACACCTTC. It translates to CATSGAWGDGYTF.

The chain's CDR3 is CASSAGSSNEQFF. The CDR3 coding sequence is TGTGCCAGCAGCGCCGGGTCGTCTAATGAGCAGTTCTTC. The V gene is TRBV7-3, the J gene TRBJ2-1, with D unresolved. Trimming removed 5 bases from V and 7 bases from J, with 12 bases in between. Germline V gene sequence: CDR1 SGHTA, CDR2 FQGTGA. This CDR3 spans 13 amino acids.

This clonotype was observed a handful of times. The limits of the CDR3 on the DNA are not certain, so only TCRdb's listed CDR3 is given. V is TRBV4-2 and J is TRBJ2-3; TRBD1 is the table's D call and was not checked against the DNA. Looked up from germline, CDR1 is LGHNA and CDR2 is YNFKEQ. With termini counted, the CDR3 has 18 amino acids. The CDR3 reads CASSQDLRAGSSTDTQYF.

The chain recombines TRBV7-9 with TRBJ2-3, with D hard to call. Trimming removed 1 base at V and 6 bases at J, with 8 bases between. CDR3 length: 13 residues. CDR1 and CDR2 (germline): SEHNR, FQNEAQ (reference sequence). The CDR3 sequence is CASSLVASDTQYF. CDR3 DNA sequence: TGTGCCAGCAGCTTAGTTGCTTCGGATACGCAGTATTTT.

This clonotype came up once. The chain carries TRBV7-2 and TRBJ2-1; D remains unclear. CDR3 length: 15 residues. CDR1 SGHTA and CDR2 FQGNSA come from the germline V gene. Trimming took off 4 bases at V and 0 bases at J, with 10 bases between the two ends. CDR3 protein: CASSYRSSSYNEQFF. CDR3 bases: TGTGCCAGCAGCTACCGATCTAGCTCCTACAATGAGCAGTTCTTC.

The chain is built from TRBV6-5 and TRBJ2-7; D not certain. The CDR3 contains 15 residues. Germline loops: CDR1 MNHEY, CDR2 SVGAGI. V gave up 0 bases and J gave up 2 bases, with 11 bases separating them. The CDR3 reads CASSYSQASTYEQYF. In DNA form, the CDR3 reads TGTGCCAGCAGTTACTCCCAGGCATCGACCTACGAGCAGTACTTC.

This clonotype turned up a few times. The chain carries TRBV20-1 and TRBJ2-4, with D possibly TRBD2 on 5 matching bases. The V gene lost 6 bases and the J gene lost 6 bases, with 15 bases spanning the gap. The germline V gene encodes CDR1 DFQATT and CDR2 SNEGSKA (reference sequence). This CDR3 is 13 amino acids long. CDR3 sequence (DNA): TGCAGTGCCCCCTCCAAGGGAGCAAACATTCAGTACTTC. Its protein is CSAPSKGANIQYF.

In its sample, this clonotype was seen a few times. The chain combines TRBV6-1 with TRBJ2-5; perhaps TRBD2 as D (6 bases). Germline loops: CDR1 MNHNS, CDR2 SASEGT. The CDR3 consists of 14 residues. The V end was cut by 8 bases, the J end by 5 bases, with 18 bases between. As DNA, the CDR3 is TGTGCCAGCTCCTGGACCTTCCGGGAGGAGACCCAGTACTTC. It translates to CASSWTFREETQYF.

There are a few counts of this clonotype. The gene calls are TRBV7-3 and TRBJ2-3; possibly TRBD2 for D (6 bases). Trimming left V 4 bases short and J 6 bases short, with 14 bases between. Per germline, CDR1 SGHTA and CDR2 FQGTGA. CDR3 length equals 14 residues. CDR3 amino acids: CASSSGLPGDTQYF. The DNA of the CDR3 is TGTGCCAGCAGCTCGGGACTCCCTGGGGATACGCAGTATTTT.

The V and J genes are TRBV15 and TRBJ1-4; D uncertain. Trimming removed 0 bases at V and 8 bases at J, with 10 bases between. Germline CDR1 reads LNHNV; CDR2 reads YYDKDF (reference sequence). The CDR3 spans 14 residues. Here the CDR3 DNA reads TGTGCCACCAGCAGAGATAGGGCAGAAGAAAAACTGTTTTTT. It codes for CATSRDRAEEKLFF.

The chain combines TRBV7-2 with TRBJ2-3; D not certain. Trimming removed 5 bases from V and 2 bases from J, with 14 bases in between. Germline loops: CDR1 SGHTA, CDR2 FQGNSA. This CDR3 has 15 residues. The CDR3 DNA is TGTGCCAGCAGCCAATCAGCTTCCTACACAGATACGCAGTATTTT. Translating gives CASSQSASYTDTQYF.

The chain is built from TRBV28 and TRBJ1-2, with 8 bases lining up with TRBD1. This CDR3 is 15 amino acids long. The germline CDR1 and CDR2 sequences are MDHEN and SYDVKM. V lost 5 bases, J lost 7 bases, and 12 bases stayed unmatched. The CDR3 region is CASSRTGLVGFGYTF. For the CDR3, the DNA is TGTGCCAGCAGTCGGACAGGGTTGGTGGGTTTTGGCTACACCTTC.

J is TRBJ2-3 and V is TRBV20-1; 9 bases match TRBD2. Looked up from germline, CDR1 is DFQATT and CDR2 is SNEGSKA (reference sequence). V gave up 3 bases and J gave up 0 bases; unmatched junction bases: 4. The CDR3 has 15 residues. CDR3 coding DNA: TGCAGTGCTAGTGGACTAGCGAGTAGCACAGATACGCAGTATTTT. As protein: CSASGLASSTDTQYF.

The rearrangement links TRBV20-1 to TRBJ2-2; 15 nucleotides line up with TRBD2. Germline V gives CDR1 DFQATT, CDR2 SNEGSKA (reference sequence). V shed 5 bases, J shed 5 bases, and the junction held 9 bases outside the gene matches. This CDR3 is built from 17 residues. The CDR3 coding sequence is TGCAGTGCTCCAAGGACTAGCGGGAGGGGAGGTACCGGGGAGCTGTTTTTT. Its protein product is CSAPRTSGRGGTGELFF.

This clonotype was counted a few times. This chain joins TRBV24-1 and TRBJ2-3; a weak D match, TRBD1 (6 bases). Trimming took 2 bases from V and 2 from J, leaving 13 bases between them. The CDR3 runs 16 residues. CDR1 and CDR2 (germline): KGHDR, SFDVKD. The CDR3 DNA follows: TGTGCCACCAGTGATTCCCGGACAGTCTCCACAGATACGCAGTATTTT. Translation: CATSDSRTVSTDTQYF.

The rearrangement joins TRBV7-9 to TRBJ1-1; D is undetermined. Germline V gene data show CDR1 as SEHNR and CDR2 as FQNEAQ (reference sequence). This CDR3 has 14 amino acids. Between the trimmed V and J ends, which lost 2 bases and 7 bases, there was a span of 14 bases. CDR3 loop: CASSLTSIRSEAFF. CDR3 DNA sequence: TGTGCCAGCAGCTTAACGTCGATCAGGAGTGAAGCTTTCTTT.

The chain couples TRBV7-3 to TRBJ2-1; 12 nucleotides line up with TRBD1. Trimming removed 3 bases from V and 6 bases from J; junction bases left unmatched: 6. CDR3 length: 16 residues. Germline V gives CDR1 SGHTA, CDR2 FQGTGA. The DNA for the CDR3 is TGTGCCAGCAGCTTTCCGGGACAGGGGGCAAGCAATGAGCAGTTCTTC. It is translated as CASSFPGQGASNEQFF.

There are a few counts of this clonotype. The genes are TRBV9 and TRBJ2-2, with D hard to call. Trimming took 0 bases from V and 2 from J, leaving 8 bases between them. This CDR3 spans 15 amino acids. Germline V gives CDR1 SGDLS, CDR2 YYNGEE. CDR3 region: CASSVVPSNTGELFF. CDR3 DNA: TGTGCCAGCAGCGTAGTACCGTCTAACACCGGGGAGCTGTTTTTT.

There are a few counts of this clonotype. The chain is built from TRBV3-1 and TRBJ1-1; D gene unclear. Trimming shortened V by 3 bases and J by 8 bases, and 10 bases separated the two germline ends. CDR1 and CDR2 from the germline V gene are LGHDT and YNNKEL (reference sequence). The CDR3 loop spans 12 amino acids. Here the CDR3 reads CASSHLGGEAFF. CDR3 nucleotides: TGTGCCAGCAGCCACCTTGGAGGAGAAGCTTTCTTT.

This rearrangement joins TRBV11-2 to TRBJ2-1; D might be TRBD1 (5 bases). Germline lookup yields CDR1 SGHAT and CDR2 FQNNGV. This CDR3 region has 13 residues. Trimming took 4 bases from V and 6 from J, leaving 10 bases between them. CDR3 loop: CASSWRRVNEQFF. The CDR3 DNA follows: TGTGCCAGCAGCTGGCGCAGGGTCAATGAGCAGTTCTTC.